This entry describes one TCR beta chain. Judged by frequency, this clonotype is medium-sized (0.01 to 0.1%); no count was given. What this receptor recognizes is not known. This record belongs to a study of CXCR3-negative and CXCR3-positive naive CD8 T cells (dated by TCRdb to between 2018 and 2021). Background on the whole study: In total, about 135 million TRB reads were obtained, corresponding to roughly 1.5 +/- 0.3 million reads per library. Diversity and physicochemical repertoire analyses covered under twelve donors pooled from two independent experiments. The TRBV-TRBJ cluster analysis covered naive subsets from about 5 donors and memory cells from 3 donors. Broader findings and caveats from the paper: Compared with CXCR3-negative naive cells, CXCR3-positive naive cells had TRB CDR3s with higher hydrophobicity (lower Kidera factor 4), lower energy, and higher strength and volume indices. Because surface CD5, which is linked to self-reactivity in mice, was comparable between the naive subsets, TCR interaction strength was also inferred from the physicochemical properties of TRB CDR3s. Comparably high repertoire diversity was found in both naive subsets, whereas much lower repertoire diversity was found in memory CD8+ T cells. Within the same donor, TRBV-TRBJ usage looked similar between naive CXCR3-negative and CXCR3-positive cells, but memory cells had distinct patterns. Freshly isolated PBMCs were used for most assays because CXCR3 expression partially decreased after cryopreservation.

The CDR3 runs 14 residues from the cysteine to the phenylalanine. DNA is not recorded here. CDR1 and CDR2, per the germline V gene, are ENHRY and SYGVKD. Sequencing took place on a NextSeq 550. The Human TCR Profiling Kit (MiLaboratory) was used to prepare UMI-labeled 5' RACE TRB cDNA libraries. cDNA synthesis used the entire amount of extracted RNA, and PCR amplification then used the entire amount of cDNA produced. The libraries were made side by side, with each library going through the same number of PCR cycles. The authors processed their data as follows. With a requirement of at least two reads per UMI, MIGEC and MiXCR extracted about 50,000 +/- 10,000 unique UMI-labeled TRB cDNA molecules per library. On average, each library contained roughly 40,000 +/- 10,000 functional in-frame TRB CDR3 nucleotide clonotypes without stop codons. Diversity metrics, including normalized Shannon-Wiener and Chao1, were computed in VDJtools after downsampling to 5000 UMI-labeled TRB molecules per sample. For the central five CDR3 residues, VDJtools calculated physicochemical properties weighted by clonotype size, namely interaction energy, strength, volume and Kidera factor 4. TCRdb reprocessed the reads, so every CDR3 protein sequence counts as one entry and DNA is not shown. The V and J calls shown here were made by TCRdb, not taken from the authors' results. The sample table includes about 4,700 distinct CDR3 sequences. The top ten clonotypes cover 2.5% of the sample.

For every CD8+ T cell subset, 300,000 cells were flow-sorted straight into RLT lysis buffer, and each subset was sorted in triplicate. To keep memory contaminants out, a stringent definition of naive CD8+ T cells was applied: CD45RO-CCR7+CD27+CD95-. Standard density gradient centrifugation was used to isolate peripheral blood mononuclear cells from buffy coats. Naive CXCR3-negative and CXCR3-positive CD8+ T cells were flow-sorted using a FACSAria III. Total RNA was extracted from sorted cells with an RNeasy Mini Kit. What was sequenced was naive CXCR3+ CD8+ T cells from blood. In light of the paper, this sample's cell subset or site label describes: CD45RO-CCR7+CD27+CD95- naive CD8+ T cells expressing CXCR3 (TNR3+). The receptor's source is a human donor in good health. Some clones in this sample may be carry-over from other donors' samples. The V and J genes are TRBV10-3 and TRBJ1-5; TCRdb's assignment of TRBD1 cannot be checked, as there is no DNA. The CDR3 amino acid sequence is: CAISSTGINQPQHF.